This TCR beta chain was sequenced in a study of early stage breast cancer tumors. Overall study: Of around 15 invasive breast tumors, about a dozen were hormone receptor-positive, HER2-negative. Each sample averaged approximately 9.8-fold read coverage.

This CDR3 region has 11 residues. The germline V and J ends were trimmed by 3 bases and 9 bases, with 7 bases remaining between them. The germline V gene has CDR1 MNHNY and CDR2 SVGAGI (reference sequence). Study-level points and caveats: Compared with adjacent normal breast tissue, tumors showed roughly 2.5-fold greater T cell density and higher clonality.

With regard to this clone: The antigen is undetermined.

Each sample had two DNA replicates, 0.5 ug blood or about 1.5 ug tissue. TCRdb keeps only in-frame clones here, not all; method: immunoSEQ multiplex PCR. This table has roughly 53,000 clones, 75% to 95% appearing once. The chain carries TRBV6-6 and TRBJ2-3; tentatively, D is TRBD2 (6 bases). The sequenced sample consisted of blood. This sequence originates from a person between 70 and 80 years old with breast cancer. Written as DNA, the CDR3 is TGTGCCAGCAGTTATGCGGGAACGCAGTATTTT. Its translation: CASSYAGTQYF.